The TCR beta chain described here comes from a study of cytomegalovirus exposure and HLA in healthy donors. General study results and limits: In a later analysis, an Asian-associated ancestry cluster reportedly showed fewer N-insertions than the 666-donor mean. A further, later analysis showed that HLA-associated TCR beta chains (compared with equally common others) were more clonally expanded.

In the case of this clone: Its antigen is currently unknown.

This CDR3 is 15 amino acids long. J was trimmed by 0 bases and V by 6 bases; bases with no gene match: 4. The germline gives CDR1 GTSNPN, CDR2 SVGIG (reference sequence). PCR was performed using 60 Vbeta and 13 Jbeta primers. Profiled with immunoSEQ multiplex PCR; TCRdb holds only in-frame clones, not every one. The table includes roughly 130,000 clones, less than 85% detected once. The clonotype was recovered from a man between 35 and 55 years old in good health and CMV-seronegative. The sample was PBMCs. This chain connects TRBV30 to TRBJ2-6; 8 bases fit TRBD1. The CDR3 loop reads CACRTGSSGANVLTF. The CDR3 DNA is TGTGCCTGCCGGACAGGGAGCTCTGGGGCCAACGTCCTGACTTTC.